Detailed here is one TCR beta chain. Method: immunoSEQ multiplex PCR; TCRdb's copy keeps in-frame clones and lacks some. The repertoire holds some 150,000 clones, approximately 80% seen once, with roughly 3% in the top ten. The data are from a study of blood T cell repertoires in COVID-19. CDR1 and CDR2 (germline): SGHAT, FQNNGV. The CDR3 is made up of 13 amino acids. The J segment lost 7 bases and the V segment lost 4 bases, leaving 2 bases of the junction unmatched. What was sequenced was peripheral blood. This TCR derives from a woman in her thirties or forties with active or convalescent COVID-19. The chain carries TRBV11-2 and TRBJ2-2; 8 bases are shared with TRBD1. In DNA form, the CDR3 reads TGTGCCAGCAGCTCGACAGGGGTCGGGGAGCTGTTTTTT. It translates to CASSSTGVGELFF.